The rows below give T cell receptor beta chains drawn from one sample of a study of blood T cell repertoires in COVID-19. This table comes from immunoSEQ multiplex PCR, and its TCRdb copy is limited to in-frame clones, with some not included. The data contain 80,000 to 95,000 clones, 85% of them singletons. The sequencing sample was made of peripheral blood. The receptors come from an elderly man with acute or convalescent COVID-19. CDR3s leave out the opening cysteine and the closing phenylalanine or tryptophan. Fields, in order: V gene, CDR3 protein.

TRBV28 ASSYDRGGYTQY
TRBV9 ASSTWASPDTQY
TRBV6-5 ASSYLGGGGSYGYT
TRBV7-9 ASSQTVDTQY
TRBV18 ASSPSTGIRGTGELF
TRBV4-2 ASSQQNRGAETQY
TRBV4-1 ASSQGTGGEKLF
TRBV19 ASSIERQPQH
TRBV7-8 ASSPNRAFMNEQY
TRBV7-3 ASSRTGENTEAF
TRBV5-1 ASSWSEDNEQF
TRBV21-1 ASSGACGAWHQPQH
TRBV28 ASSLELPGQGLEQY
TRBV19 ASSMFPRRGSTDTQY
TRBV18 ASSQRERNTDTQY
TRBV29-1 SGQGALNTGELF
TRBV25-1 ASSEPTANSPLH
TRBV29-1 SVSRVSAGANVLT
TRBV19 ASSSTGIGVVNTEAF
TRBV7-3 ASSPQGGTDTQY
TRBV5-4 ASSLSGSGGYTEAF
TRBV7-2 ASSSRTSGSRYEQY
TRBV5-1 ASSSDSSGANVLT
TRBV24-1 ATSDLKVSGGGSSNYNEQF
TRBV6-4 ASRTGVQPQH
TRBV7-9 ASSSLVGQEYYEQY
TRBV15 ATSGQGLTEAF
TRBV29-1 SALVGRVSYNEQF
TRBV5-1 ASSSRTGQETQY
TRBV6-5 ASSYSGVSNQPQH
TRBV12-5 ASGLSPGTGGTYEQY
TRBV6-5 ASGIQGVNTEAF
TRBV5-4 ASSFQGQRNYGYT
TRBV11-3 ASSSPGVDEQF
TRBV12-3/TRBV12-4 ASSYYRGQGYT
TRBV27 ASSPTLAGVYEQY
TRBV5-6 ASSPRTDQQY
TRBV11-2 ASSMGAYEQY
TRBV6-1 ASSEAGQGLFGYT
TRBV28 ASLDRVQGYT
TRBV7-3 ASSQQSGSYTGEQF
TRBV7-7 ASSLQGLKETQY
TRBV7-3 ASGNRGGRETQY
TRBV2 ASRRTGANQPQH
TRBV15 ATSRPTGALEEQY
TRBV19 ASSSTGGRYNEQF
TRBV6-4 ASSDSGGRDTQY
TRBV11-3 ASSLGDRATQY
TRBV11-2 ASRTGTGSRLAGTSIY
TRBV7-2 ASSPGGANHNEQF
TRBV28 ASTSGTGFEKLF
TRBV10-1 ASSETSGNVFGEQF